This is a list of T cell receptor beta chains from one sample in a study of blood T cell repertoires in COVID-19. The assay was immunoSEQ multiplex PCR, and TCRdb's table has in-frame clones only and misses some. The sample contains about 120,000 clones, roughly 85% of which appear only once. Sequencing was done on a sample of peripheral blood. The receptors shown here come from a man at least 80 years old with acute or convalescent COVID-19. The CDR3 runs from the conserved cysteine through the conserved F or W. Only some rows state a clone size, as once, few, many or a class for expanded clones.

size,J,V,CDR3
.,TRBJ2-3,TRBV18,CASSPSLVVTQYF
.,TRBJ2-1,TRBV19,CASSPGSVQGEQFF
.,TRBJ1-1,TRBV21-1,CASSKLGASTEAFF
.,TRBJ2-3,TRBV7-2,CASSPGTFSTDTQYF
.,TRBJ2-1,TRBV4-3,CASSQEGGGLLSLQFF
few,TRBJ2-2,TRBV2,CASSVGLAARGELFF
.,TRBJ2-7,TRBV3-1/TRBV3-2,CASSQRDRSYEQYF
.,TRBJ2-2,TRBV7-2,CASSLVAGGGTGELFF
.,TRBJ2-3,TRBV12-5,CASGPNTDTQYF
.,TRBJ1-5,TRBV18,CASSLASGQLNQPQHF
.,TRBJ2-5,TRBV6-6,CASSYSSGRGEETQYF
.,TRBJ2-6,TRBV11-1,CASSLVSGANVLTF
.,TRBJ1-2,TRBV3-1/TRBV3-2,CASSQVRGGDSWYGYTF
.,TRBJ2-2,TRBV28,CASSLSGELFF
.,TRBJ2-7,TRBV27,CASRAGDYPPYEQYF
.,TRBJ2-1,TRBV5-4,CASSPNSGGGPYNEQFF
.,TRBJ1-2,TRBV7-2,CASSLGVTGRYGYTF
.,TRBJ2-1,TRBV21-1,CANLRGSYYNEQFF
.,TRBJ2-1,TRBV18,CASSPPGLAGGYNEQFF
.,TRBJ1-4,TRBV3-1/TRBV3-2,CASSQGPDRGATNEKLFF
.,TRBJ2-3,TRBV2,CASSALAGGKDTQYF
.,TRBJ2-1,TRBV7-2,CASSFLAGGPNEQFF
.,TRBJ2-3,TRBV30,CAWSQLAGGDTQYF
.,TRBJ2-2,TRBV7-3,CASSPLLNTGELFF
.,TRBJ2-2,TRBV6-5,CASSYGGQGITGELFF
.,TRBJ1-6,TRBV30,CAWIQGTSPLHF
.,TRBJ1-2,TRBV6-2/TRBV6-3,CASSYPDRGRADYGYTF
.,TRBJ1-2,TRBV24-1,CATSFGIAGEGGYTF
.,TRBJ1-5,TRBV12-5,CASGLVLASLISNQPQHF
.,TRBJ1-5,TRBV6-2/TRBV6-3,CASSYGVGGHQPQHF
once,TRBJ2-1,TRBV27,CASSLARTGPSYNEQFF
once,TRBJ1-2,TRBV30,CAWSVSGNGYTF
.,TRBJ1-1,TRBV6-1,CASSEKQGNTEAFF
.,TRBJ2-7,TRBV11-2,CASSLDAGTAASYEQYF
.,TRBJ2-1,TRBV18,CASSPPSGYNEQFF
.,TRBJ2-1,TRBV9,CASSVSGNEQFF
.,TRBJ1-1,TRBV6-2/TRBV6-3,CASSYVRPMNTEAFF
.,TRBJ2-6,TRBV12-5,CASGAMDRVGPGANVLTF
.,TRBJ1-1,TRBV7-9,CASSPMKGRTEAFF
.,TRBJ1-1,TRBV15,CATSRDGIAEAFF